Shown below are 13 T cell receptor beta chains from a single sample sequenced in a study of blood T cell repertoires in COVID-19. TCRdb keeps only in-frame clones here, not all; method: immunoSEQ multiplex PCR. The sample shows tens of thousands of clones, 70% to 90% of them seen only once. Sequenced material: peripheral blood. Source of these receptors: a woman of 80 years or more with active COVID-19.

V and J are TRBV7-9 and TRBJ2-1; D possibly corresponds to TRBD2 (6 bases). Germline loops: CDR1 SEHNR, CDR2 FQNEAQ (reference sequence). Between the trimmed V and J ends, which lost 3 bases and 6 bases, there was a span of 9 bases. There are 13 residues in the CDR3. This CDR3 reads CASSFLGGNEQFF. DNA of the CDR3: TGTGCCAGCAGCTTCCTCGGGGGCAATGAGCAGTTCTTC.

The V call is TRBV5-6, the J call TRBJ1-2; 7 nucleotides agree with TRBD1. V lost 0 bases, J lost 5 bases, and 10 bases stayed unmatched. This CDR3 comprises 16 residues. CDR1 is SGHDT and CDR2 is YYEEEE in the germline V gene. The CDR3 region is CASSLDRGEFSYGYTF. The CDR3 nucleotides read TGTGCCAGCAGCTTGGACAGGGGAGAGTTCAGTTATGGCTACACCTTC.

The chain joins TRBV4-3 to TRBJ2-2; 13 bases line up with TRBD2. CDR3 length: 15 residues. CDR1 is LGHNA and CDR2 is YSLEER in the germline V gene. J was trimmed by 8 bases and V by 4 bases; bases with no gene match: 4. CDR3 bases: TGCGCCAGCAGCCGCCAGGGACTAGCGGGAGGGGAGCTGTTTTTT. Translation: CASSRQGLAGGELFF.

CDR3 coding DNA: TGTGCCAGCAGCGTGGGAGGTTCTGAAAAACTGTTTTTT. Translated, it gives CASSVGGSEKLFF. The V and J genes are TRBV9 and TRBJ1-4, with D uncertain. The V end was cut by 2 bases, the J end by 7 bases, with 9 bases between. CDR3 length equals 13 residues. CDR1 and CDR2 (germline): SGDLS, YYNGEE.

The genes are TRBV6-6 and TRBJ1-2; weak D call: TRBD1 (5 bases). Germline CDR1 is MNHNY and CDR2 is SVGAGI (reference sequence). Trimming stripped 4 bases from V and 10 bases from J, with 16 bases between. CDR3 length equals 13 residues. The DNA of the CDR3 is TGTGCCAGCAGTTTATCAGGGATTCTCGTCTACACCTTC. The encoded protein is CASSLSGILVYTF.

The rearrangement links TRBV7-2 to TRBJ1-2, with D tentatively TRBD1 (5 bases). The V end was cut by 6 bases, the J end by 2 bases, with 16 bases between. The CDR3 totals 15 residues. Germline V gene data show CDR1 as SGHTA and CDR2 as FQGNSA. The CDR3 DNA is TGTGCCAGCAGTCGGAACCCGGGACTAAACTATGGCTACACCTTC. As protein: CASSRNPGLNYGYTF.

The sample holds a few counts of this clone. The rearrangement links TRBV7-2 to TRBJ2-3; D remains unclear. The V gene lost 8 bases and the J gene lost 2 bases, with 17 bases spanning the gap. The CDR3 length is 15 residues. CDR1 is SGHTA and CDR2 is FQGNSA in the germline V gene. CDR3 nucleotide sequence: TGTGCCAGCCTCTTAAATGGCGGAAACACAGATACGCAGTATTTT. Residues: CASLLNGGNTDTQYF.

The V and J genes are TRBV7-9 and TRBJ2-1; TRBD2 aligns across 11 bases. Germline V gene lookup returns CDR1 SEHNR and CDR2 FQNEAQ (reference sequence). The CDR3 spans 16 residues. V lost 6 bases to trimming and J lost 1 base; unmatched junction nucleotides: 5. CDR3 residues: CASRQGLADSYNEQFF. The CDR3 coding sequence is TGTGCCAGCAGACAGGGACTAGCGGATTCCTACAATGAGCAGTTCTTC.

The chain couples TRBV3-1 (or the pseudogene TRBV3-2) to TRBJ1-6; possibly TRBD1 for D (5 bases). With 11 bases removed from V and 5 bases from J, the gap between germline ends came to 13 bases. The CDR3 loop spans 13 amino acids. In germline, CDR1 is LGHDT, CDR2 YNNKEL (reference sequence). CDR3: CAAGGYDNSPLHF. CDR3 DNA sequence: TGTGCCGCCGGGGGGTACGATAATTCACCCCTCCACTTT.

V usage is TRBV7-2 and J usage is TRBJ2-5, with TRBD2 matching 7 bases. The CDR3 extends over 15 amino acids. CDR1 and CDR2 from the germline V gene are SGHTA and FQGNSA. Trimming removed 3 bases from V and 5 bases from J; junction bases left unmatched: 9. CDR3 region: CASSFVPSGEETQYF. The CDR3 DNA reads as TGTGCCAGCAGCTTCGTCCCTAGCGGAGAGGAGACCCAGTACTTC.

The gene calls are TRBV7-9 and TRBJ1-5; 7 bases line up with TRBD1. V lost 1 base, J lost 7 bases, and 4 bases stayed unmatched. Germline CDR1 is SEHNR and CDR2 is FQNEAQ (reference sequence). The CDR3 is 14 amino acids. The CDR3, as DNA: TGTGCCAGCAGCTTAGAAGGGGGCGGCCAGCCCCAGCATTTT. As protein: CASSLEGGGQPQHF.

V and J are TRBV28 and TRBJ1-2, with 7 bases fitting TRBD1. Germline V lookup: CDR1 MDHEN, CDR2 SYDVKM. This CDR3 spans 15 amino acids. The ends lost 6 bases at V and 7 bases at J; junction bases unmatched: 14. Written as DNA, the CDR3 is TGTGCCAGCAGCCTCACTGAGGGGGCGCTGGGTGGCTACACCTTC. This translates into CASSLTEGALGGYTF.

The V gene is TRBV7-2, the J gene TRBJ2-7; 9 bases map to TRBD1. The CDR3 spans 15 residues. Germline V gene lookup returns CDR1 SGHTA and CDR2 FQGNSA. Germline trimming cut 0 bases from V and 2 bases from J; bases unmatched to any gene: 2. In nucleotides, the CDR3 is TGTGCCAGCAGCTTAGCTGGGACAGGGACCTACGAGCAGTACTTC. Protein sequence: CASSLAGTGTYEQYF.